The 15 T cell receptor beta chains given below trace back to one sample, sequenced in a study of OX40 agonist ivuxolimab in advanced cancers. Some clones are missing from TCRdb's copy, which holds only in-frame ones; the method was immunoSEQ multiplex PCR. The sample records 78,000 or so clones, about 89% being singletons. The input for sequencing was CD4+ or CD8+ T cells sorted from blood, taken in a trial of the OX40 agonist ivuxolimab. These receptors all stem from an adult with an advanced solid tumor such as melanoma, head and neck, liver or kidney cancer.

The rearrangement joins TRBV7-6 to TRBJ2-2; no definite D call. Looked up from germline, CDR1 is SGHVS and CDR2 is FNYEAQ. V lost 6 bases to trimming and J lost 6 bases, with 14 bases between them. CDR3 length: 14 amino acids. The CDR3 sequence is CASRRDAVSGELFF. CDR3 coding DNA: TGTGCCAGCAGAAGAGACGCGGTATCCGGGGAGCTGTTTTTT.

The chain carries TRBV14 and TRBJ2-5; no clear D gene. V lost 2 bases and J lost 1, with 17 bases in between. Germline CDR1 is SGHDN and CDR2 is FVKESK. The CDR3 extends over 17 amino acids. This CDR3 reads CASSQSSSRAAQETQYF. CDR3 in DNA: TGTGCCAGCAGCCAATCCAGTTCAAGGGCAGCCCAAGAGACCCAGTACTTC.

The V call is TRBV7-8, the J call TRBJ1-4, with D unclear. The germline V and J ends were trimmed by 6 bases and 8 bases, with 10 bases remaining between them. CDR1 is SGHVS and CDR2 is FQNEAQ in the germline V gene. CDR3 length equals 12 residues. This CDR3 reads CASSPFSEKLFF. CDR3 in DNA: TGTGCCAGCAGTCCTTTTTCGGAAAAACTGTTTTTT.

The V call is TRBV18, the J call TRBJ1-1; D call uncertain. The CDR3 runs 14 residues. Per the germline V gene, CDR1 is KGHSH and CDR2 is LQKENI. V was shortened by 3 bases and J by 4 bases, with 12 bases between the two germline ends. CDR3 region: CASSPQGWSTEAFF. DNA of the CDR3: TGTGCCAGCTCACCCCAAGGGTGGAGCACTGAAGCTTTCTTT.

This rearrangement joins TRBV4-2 to TRBJ2-6, with 9 bases aligning to TRBD2. V lost 4 bases to trimming and J lost 0 bases; unmatched junction nucleotides: 7. CDR1 and CDR2 (germline): LGHNA, YNFKEQ. The CDR3 is 18 amino acids. The CDR3 coding sequence is TGTGCCAGCAGCCCTCGGACTAGCGAAACCTCTGGGGCCAACGTCCTGACTTTC. Translating gives CASSPRTSETSGANVLTF.

Note on this clone: Sequence at one end of the junction differs from germline and may be a read error. The gene calls are TRBV19 and TRBJ2-3; 7 bases map to TRBD1. Germline V lookup: CDR1 LNHDA, CDR2 SQIVND (reference sequence). CDR3 length: 15 amino acids. The DNA for the CDR3 is TGTGCCAGTAGTTTCCGACAGGGCCTCACAGGTACGCAGTATTTT. It is translated as CASSFRQGLTGTQYF.

This clone has just a few counts. The J gene is TRBJ2-2, the V gene TRBV6-5; D perhaps matches TRBD2 (6 bases). V gave up 5 bases and J gave up 8 bases, with 15 bases separating them. The CDR3 has 14 residues. Germline V gene data show CDR1 as MNHEY and CDR2 as SVGAGI. DNA for the CDR3: TGTGCCAGCAGTCGAGGGACTCGGAGGGGGGAGCTGTTTTTT. Amino acids: CASSRGTRRGELFF.

The CDR3 protein is CAISLAGGGNQPQHF. DNA of the CDR3: TGTGCCATCTCACTTGCGGGGGGGGGCAATCAGCCCCAGCATTTT. The chain recombines TRBV28 with TRBJ1-5, with D possibly matching TRBD1 (5 bases). Deletions cut 10 bases from V and 2 bases from J, with 18 bases between. This CDR3 is built from 15 residues. The V gene's germline CDR1 is MDHEN and CDR2 SYDVKM.

This rearrangement joins TRBV7-9 to TRBJ1-1, with TRBD1 as a possible D gene (6 bases). V lost 0 bases and J lost 1, with 9 bases in between. The germline V gene encodes CDR1 SEHNR and CDR2 FQNEAQ (reference sequence). The CDR3 is 15 residues long. In nucleotides, the CDR3 is TGTGCCAGCAGCTTAGCGGGCAGGGGGAACACTGAAGCTTTCTTT. This encodes CASSLAGRGNTEAFF.

The chain combines TRBV28 with TRBJ1-6, with D maybe TRBD1 (5 bases). Germline CDR1 reads MDHEN; CDR2 reads SYDVKM. This CDR3 has 13 residues. V was cut by 7 bases and J by 9 bases, with 13 bases left in between. The CDR3 DNA reads as TGTGCCAGCACCGGCAGGGTTAGTTCACCCCTCCACTTT. Protein sequence: CASTGRVSSPLHF.

Worth noting for this clone: Germline is not matched at one junction end, which may reflect a read error. V is TRBV28 and J is TRBJ2-7; possible D gene TRBD2, 6 bases. The CDR3 sequence is 9 residues long. CDR1 is MDHEN, CDR2 SYDVKM, per germline. Here the CDR3 reads CARRGPSPF. The CDR3 bases are TGTGCCAGGCGGGGCCCCTCACCCTTC. Combining the CDR3 with reference TRBV28 and TRBJ2-7 gives the whole variable domain DVKVTQSSRYLVKRTGEKVFLECVQDMDHENMFWYRQDPGLGLRLIYFSYDVKMKEKGDIPEGYSVSREKKERFSLILESASTNQTSMYLCARRGPSPFGPGTRLTVT.

This chain joins TRBV30 and TRBJ2-7; D unclear. CDR1 and CDR2 (germline): GTSNPN, SVGIG (reference sequence). The CDR3 sequence is 12 residues long. V shed 5 bases and J shed 3 bases, with 11 bases lying between them. CDR3 amino acids: CAWGNRVYEQYF. CDR3 DNA: TGTGCCTGGGGGAACCGGGTCTACGAGCAGTACTTC.

The chain links TRBV10-3 to TRBJ2-5; D may be TRBD1 or TRBD2 (5 bases each). The CDR3 length is 12 residues. Germline CDR1 reads ENHRY; CDR2 reads SYGVKD. The V end lost 11 bases, the J end lost 5 bases, and 15 bases lay between the germline ends. The CDR3 DNA sequence: TGTGCCGCCAACGCCTGGGGGGAGACCCAGTACTTC. Protein product: CAANAWGETQYF.

The chain uses TRBV7-2 and TRBJ2-5, with a tentative D call TRBD2 (6 bases). Deletions cut 2 bases from V and 2 bases from J, with 12 bases between. CDR3 size: 15 residues. Germline V gene sequence: CDR1 SGHTA, CDR2 FQGNSA. The CDR3 DNA reads TGTGCCAGCAGCTTATATGGTAGCGGACAAGAGACCCAGTACTTC. Protein product: CASSLYGSGQETQYF.

The rearrangement links TRBV18 to TRBJ2-7; 7 nucleotides align to TRBD1. The CDR3 contains 16 residues. Trimming cost V 1 base and J 3 bases; bases outside gene matches: 9. Germline V lookup: CDR1 KGHSH, CDR2 LQKENI. The DNA for the CDR3 is TGTGCCAGCTCACCACGCTTGGGACAGATACGCTACGAGCAGTACTTC. Translating it yields CASSPRLGQIRYEQYF.